A selection of T cell receptor beta chains follows, all from one sample in a study of T cells in Graves' hyperthyroidism and ophthalmopathy. TCRdb processed the multiplex PCR reads anew with MiXCR; each CDR3 protein has one entry. The sample records about 520,000 distinct CDR3 sequences, approximately 25% being singletons. The specimen was blood. The receptors derive from a woman younger than 45 with Graves' ophthalmopathy. Each CDR3 is given with its conserved first and last residue. D genes are given only for firm matches. The size entry is marked missing in some rows and otherwise reads once, few, many or a size class.

clone size,V gene,D gene,J gene,CDR3 DNA,CDR3 protein
many,TRBV2,.,TRBJ2-7,TGTGCCAGCACCAAGGGACAAGCAACCTACGAGCAGTACTTC,CASTKGQATYEQYF
many,TRBV27,.,TRBJ1-2,TGTGCCAGCAGTTTACGTACAGGAACTAACTATGGCTACACCTTC,CASSLRTGTNYGYTF
.,TRBV20-1,TRBD1,TRBJ1-2,TGCAGTGCTTCGGGACAGGGGCTTGACTATGGCTACACCTTC,CSASGQGLDYGYTF
many,TRBV29-1,.,TRBJ2-5,TGCAGCGTTGAAATGGGGTGGGGTCAAGAGACCCAGTACTTC,CSVEMGWGQETQYF
few,TRBV6-1,.,TRBJ2-2,TGTGCCAGCAGTGAAAAACGACGCCATCTGAACACCGGGGAGCTGTTTTTT,CASSEKRRHLNTGELFF
many,TRBV12-3/TRBV12-4,.,TRBJ1-5,TGTGCCAGCAGTATCAGGGGTCAGCCCCAGCATTTT,CASSIRGQPQHF
many,TRBV28,TRBD2,TRBJ2-5,TGTGCCAGCAGTTTCCCACGGGGGGGGCTGGAGACCCAGTACTTC,CASSFPRGGLETQYF
few,TRBV28,.,TRBJ2-5,TGTGCCAGCACCCAAAAATCCCAGACCCAGTACTTC,CASTQKSQTQYF
few,TRBV5-8,.,TRBJ1-2,TGTGCCAGCAGCTTGGCTTGGATGTCCCACGGCTACACCTTC,CASSLAWMSHGYTF
many,TRBV12-3/TRBV12-4,.,TRBJ1-3,TGTGCCAGCAGTACGGTTAACACCATATATTTT,CASSTVNTIYF
.,TRBV7-8,.,TRBJ1-5,TGTGCCAGCAGCTTAGGTCCCAGGGAGAATCAGCCCCAGCATTTT,CASSLGPRENQPQHF
few,TRBV12-3/TRBV12-4,.,TRBJ2-5,TGTGCCAGCAGTAAGGTTCGTTCGGAGACCCAGTACTTC,CASSKVRSETQYF
many,TRBV5-1,.,TRBJ2-7,TGTGCCAGCAGTTCCGACAGCTCCTACGAGCAGTACTTC,CASSSDSSYEQYF
many,TRBV28,.,TRBJ1-1,TGTGCCAGCAGCCCCACGGTGGGGGGGTTGGCGAACACTGAAGCTTTCTTT,CASSPTVGGLANTEAFF
.,TRBV7-6,TRBD1,TRBJ2-7,TGTGCCAGCAGCGTAGGGACAGGGAGCTCCTACGAGCAGTACTTC,CASSVGTGSSYEQYF
many,TRBV7-9,.,TRBJ1-1,TGTGCCAGCACCAACCGACAGGATAGCACTGAAGCTTTCTTT,CASTNRQDSTEAFF
.,TRBV6-1,.,TRBJ1-6,TGTGCCAGCAGTGAATTTGGCAGGGCGTCGCCCCTCCACTTT,CASSEFGRASPLHF
many,TRBV7-2,TRBD2,TRBJ2-7,TGTGCCAGCAGCTTAGCGGGACTAGCGGGTAACGAGCAGTACTTC,CASSLAGLAGNEQYF
many,TRBV4-1,TRBD1,TRBJ2-5,TGCGCCAGCAGCTGGACAGGTACCGAGACCCAGTACTTC,CASSWTGTETQYF
.,TRBV7-9,.,TRBJ2-5,TGTGCCAGCAGCCCCCCCATCGGGCGCGAGACCCAGTACTTC,CASSPPIGRETQYF
many,TRBV6-1,.,TRBJ1-6,TGTGCCAGCAGATCCAATTCACCCCTCCACTTT,CASRSNSPLHF
.,TRBV12-3/TRBV12-4,.,TRBJ2-2,TGTGCCAGCAGCCCTTGGCGGGAGCTGTTTTTT,CASSPWRELFF
many,TRBV7-9,.,TRBJ1-2,TGTGCCAGCAGCTTAACTGCACGGCCCACCTTC,CASSLTARPTF
many,TRBV11-2,TRBD1,TRBJ1-1,TGTGCCAGCAGCTCAAGCCGGGACAGTTACACTGAAGCTTTCTTT,CASSSSRDSYTEAFF
.,TRBV6-1,.,TRBJ2-3,TGTGCCAGCAGAGCACCTTCAAGCACAGATACGCAGTATTTT,CASRAPSSTDTQYF
many,TRBV12-3/TRBV12-4,.,TRBJ1-5,TGTGCCAGCAGTAGGGGGGAGGATCAGCCCCAGCATTTT,CASSRGEDQPQHF
many,TRBV12-3/TRBV12-4,TRBD1,TRBJ2-5,TGTGCCAGCAGTCCCGGGGACAGGGGGCGGGAGACCCAGTACTTC,CASSPGDRGRETQYF